Listed here is a single T cell receptor (beta chain). As yet, its antigen is unknown. TCRdb's copy holds only in-frame clones and misses some; the assay was immunoSEQ multiplex PCR. The sample gives some 140,000 clones, about 80% of which show up once; about 13% is in the top ten. The CDR3 length is 16 residues. Germline V gene sequence: CDR1 MDHEN, CDR2 SYDVKM. The V gene lost 4 bases and the J gene lost 5 bases, with 20 bases spanning the gap. This sample stems from a study of cytotoxic CD8 clonotypes in ibrutinib-treated CLL. Study-level background: Researchers reported about 10 relapsed/refractory and approximately 15 treatment-naive patients, 17 of them IGHV unmutated. Study-level points and caveats: Public clonotypes occurred uncommonly; on treatment, they contracted or remained stable. Clonality correlated strongly with circulating CD8+ T cells and exceeded age-matched healthy donors at baseline. Increased clonality at ibrutinib response gave way to a return toward baseline at progression.

The sequencing here drew on PBMCs, taken after 12 months of ibrutinib treatment. The chain joins TRBV28 to TRBJ1-2; TRBD1 might be the D (5 bases). The receptor was isolated from a human donor with chronic lymphocytic leukemia. CDR3 residues: CASSSPSPSGKYGYTF. The CDR3 region has the DNA TGTGCCAGCAGTTCCCCTTCCCCCTCAGGGAAGTATGGCTACACCTTC.